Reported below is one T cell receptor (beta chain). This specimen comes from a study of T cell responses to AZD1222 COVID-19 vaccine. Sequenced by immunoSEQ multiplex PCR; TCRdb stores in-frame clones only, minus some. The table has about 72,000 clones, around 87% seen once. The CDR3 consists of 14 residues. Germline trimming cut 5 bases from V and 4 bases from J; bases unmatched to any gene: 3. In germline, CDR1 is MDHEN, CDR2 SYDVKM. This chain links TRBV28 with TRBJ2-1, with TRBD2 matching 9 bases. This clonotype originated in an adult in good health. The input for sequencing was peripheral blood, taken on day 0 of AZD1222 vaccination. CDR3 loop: CASSISGGYNEQFF. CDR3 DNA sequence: TGTGCCAGCAGTATTAGCGGGGGTTACAATGAGCAGTTCTTC.